The 14 T cell receptor beta chains below were found in one sample sequenced in a study of T cells of healthy individuals. TCRdb reprocessed the 5' RACE reads with MiXCR, giving one entry per CDR3 protein. The data show 60,000 to 75,000 distinct CDR3 sequences, about a sixth seen once. The receptors originated from a human donor in good health.

This clonotype was seen once. The rearrangement joins TRBV4-1 to TRBJ2-2; D not certain. Trimming removed 0 bases from V and 1 base from J, with 6 bases in between. The CDR3 covers 15 residues. CDR1 MGHRA and CDR2 YSYEKL come from the germline V gene. The DNA of the CDR3 is TGCGCCAGCAGCCAAGAAGATCAGAACACCGGGGAGCTGTTTTTT. This translates into CASSQEDQNTGELFF.

This clonotype came up many times. The rearrangement uses TRBV2 and TRBJ2-3; D unresolved. From germline, CDR1 is SNHLY and CDR2 FYNNEI. The CDR3 consists of 12 residues. Trimming shortened V by 10 bases and J by 5 bases, and 13 bases separated the two germline ends. The CDR3 reads CATSEVRDTQYF. The CDR3 coding sequence is TGTGCCACCTCAGAGGTGAGAGATACGCAGTATTTT. Filled out from reference TRBV2 and TRBJ2-3, the complete variable domain reads EPEVTQTPSHQVTQMGQEVILRCVPISNHLYFYWYRQILGQKVEFLVSFYNNEISEKSEIFDDQFSVERPDGSNFTLKIRSTKLEDSAMYFCATSEVRDTQYFGPGTRLTVL.

The chain employs TRBV7-6 and TRBJ2-1; D is ambiguous. This CDR3 is 13 amino acids long. Trimming took 2 bases from V and 10 from J, leaving 12 bases between them. Germline V gene sequence: CDR1 SGHVS, CDR2 FNYEAQ. In DNA, the CDR3 is TGTGCCAGCAGCTTATGGGGATATAGAGAGCAGTTCTTC. Protein sequence: CASSLWGYREQFF.

At least ten counts were recorded for this clonotype. The chain recombines TRBV11-2 with TRBJ2-1; the D is unclear. Trimming left V 3 bases short and J 1 base short, with 10 bases between. Germline CDR1 SGHAT, CDR2 FQNNGV. The CDR3 contains 15 residues. The CDR3 here is CASSLDAVSYNEQFF. The CDR3 DNA reads TGTGCCAGCAGCTTGGATGCGGTGTCCTACAATGAGCAGTTCTTC.

CDR3 DNA sequence: TGCGCCAGCAGCTCACGACTAGCGGGAGTTGTTGAGCAGTTCTTC. Encoded protein: CASSSRLAGVVEQFF. The rearrangement uses TRBV4-3 and TRBJ2-1; 12 bases are shared with TRBD2. This CDR3 contains 15 residues. Trimming removed 5 bases from V and 9 bases from J; junction bases left unmatched: 8. Germline lookup yields CDR1 LGHNA and CDR2 YSLEER.

The sample holds many counts of this clonotype. The chain uses TRBV12-3 or TRBV12-4 and TRBJ1-6, with D unresolved. The CDR3 runs 15 residues. Deletions cut 2 bases from V and 7 bases from J, with 12 bases between. CDR3 in amino acids: CASSLWASLNSPLHF. The CDR3, as DNA: TGTGCCAGCAGTTTATGGGCCAGTTTAAATTCACCCCTCCACTTT.

This clonotype was observed at least ten times. This chain uses TRBV9 with TRBJ2-5; TRBD2 might be the D (6 bases). V was clipped by 4 bases and J by 5 bases, with 18 bases between them. CDR1 is SGDLS and CDR2 is YYNGEE in the germline V gene. CDR3 size: 15 residues. The CDR3 spells CASSPGTAGGETQYF. CDR3 bases: TGTGCCAGCAGCCCCGGGACTGCTGGCGGGGAGACCCAGTACTTC. The full variable domain, completed using reference TRBV9 and TRBJ2-5, is DSGVTQTPKHLITATGQRVTLRCSPRSGDLSVYWYQQSLDQGLQFLIQYYNGEERAKGNILERFSAQQFPDLHSELNLSSLELGDSALYFCASSPGTAGGETQYFGPGTRLLVL.

This clonotype showed up just a few times. The chain has TRBV11-2 and TRBJ2-7; 11 nucleotides agree with TRBD1. The ends lost 5 bases at V and 3 bases at J; junction bases unmatched: 3. Germline V gene sequence: CDR1 SGHAT, CDR2 FQNNGV. This CDR3 has 14 residues. In DNA form, the CDR3 reads TGTGCCAGCAGCCGGGGGACAGGGGGCTACGAGCAGTACTTC. Its protein is CASSRGTGGYEQYF.

This chain uses TRBV3-1 with TRBJ1-6; no clear D gene. The ends were cut back, 4 bases at V and 4 bases at J, with 11 bases in the middle. CDR3 size: 15 residues. The germline CDR1 and CDR2 sequences are LGHDT and YNNKEL (reference sequence). The CDR3 coding sequence is TGTGCCAGCAGCCGCTCCGGACTTTATAATTCACCCCTCCACTTT. This translates into CASSRSGLYNSPLHF.

There are a few counts of this clonotype. The chain couples TRBV7-3 to TRBJ2-3; 7 bases line up with TRBD1. Germline V CDR1 and CDR2: SGHTA, FQGTGA. The CDR3 totals 15 residues. Trimming cost V 3 bases and J 5 bases; bases outside gene matches: 8. The chain's CDR3 is CASSFTGAVVDTQYF. CDR3 coding DNA: TGTGCCAGCAGCTTTACAGGGGCCGTAGTAGATACGCAGTATTTT.

This clonotype was found many times. This chain joins TRBV6-6 and TRBJ2-7, with D maybe TRBD2 (5 bases). The CDR3 covers 14 residues. Germline V lookup: CDR1 MNHNY, CDR2 SVGAGI (reference sequence). The germline V and J ends were trimmed by 5 bases and 2 bases, with 13 bases remaining between them. The CDR3 loop is CASSIPSRTYEQYF. CDR3 DNA: TGTGCCAGCAGTATCCCTAGCAGAACCTACGAGCAGTACTTC.

There are a few counts of this clonotype. The chain combines TRBV5-1 with TRBJ2-3; D might be TRBD2 (6 bases). The CDR3 loop spans 15 amino acids. Germline CDR1 reads SGHRS; CDR2 reads YFSETQ. V was shortened by 3 bases and J by 6 bases, with 17 bases between the two germline ends. The CDR3, as DNA: TGCGCCAGCAGCTCCCGGGGACTGGGTCGGGATACGCAGTATTTT. Translation gives CASSSRGLGRDTQYF.

At least ten counts were recorded for this clonotype. The rearrangement joins TRBV7-9 to TRBJ1-6, with TRBD1 matching 8 bases. CDR1 is SEHNR, CDR2 FQNEAQ, per germline (reference sequence). This CDR3 has 16 amino acids. J was trimmed by 10 bases and V by 1 base; bases with no gene match: 9. The CDR3 region is CASSLGGASGGSPLHF. In DNA, the CDR3 is TGTGCCAGCAGCTTAGGCGGCGCGTCAGGGGGCTCACCCCTCCACTTT.

This clonotype was detected ten times or more. The chain links TRBV29-1 to TRBJ1-1, with no clear D. Germline CDR1 reads SQVTM; CDR2 reads ANQGSEA. This CDR3 spans 11 amino acids. Trimming took 4 bases from V and 6 from J, leaving 9 bases between them. The CDR3 loop reads CSVGRSAEAFF. CDR3 DNA: TGCAGCGTTGGGCGGTCCGCTGAAGCTTTCTTT.